These 16 T cell receptor beta chains came from one sample sequenced in a study of T cell clonality in common variable immunodeficiency. Measured with immunoSEQ multiplex PCR; TCRdb has only the in-frame clones, and not every one. The data show roughly 42,000 clones, with none appearing a single time. The sample taken for sequencing was peripheral blood mononuclear cells. The source of these receptors is a person aged 18 to 75 in good health.

This clone was counted many times. The read halts 3 residues ahead of the CDR3 end, with the missing end drawn from the germline J gene. This chain links TRBV6-1 with TRBJ2-5; a weak D match, TRBD1 (7 bases). Trimming took 4 bases from V and 5 from J, leaving 14 bases between them. The germline V gene has CDR1 MNHNS and CDR2 SASEGT. This CDR3 spans 14 amino acids. CDR3 bases read: TGTGCCAGCAGTGCTGAGGGGGCGGGGGAGACC. It translates to CASSAEGAGET. The complete CDR3 protein is CASSAEGAGETQYF.

This clone was picked up many times. The read stops 3 residues short of the end of the CDR3; the missing end is completed from the germline J gene. The V gene is TRBV19, the J gene TRBJ1-6, with 7 bases aligning to TRBD1. The CDR3 contains 15 residues. J lost 9 bases, V lost 4 bases, and 9 bases had no gene match. The germline V gene has CDR1 LNHDA and CDR2 SQIVND (reference sequence). CDR3 bases read: TGTGCCAGTAGTACCACTGGGGCAGGGGGTTCACCC. Protein sequence: CASSTTGAGGSP. The whole CDR3 region reads CASSTTGAGGSPLHF.

In this sample, this clone turned up many times. Read coverage stops 3 residues before the CDR3 terminus; the germline J gene supplies the remainder. The chain carries TRBV6-1 and TRBJ1-2; no firm D call. CDR3 length: 14 residues. In germline, CDR1 is MNHNS, CDR2 SASEGT. The V and J ends lost 1 base and 4 bases respectively, with 10 bases between them. The sequenced part of the CDR3 DNA is TGTGCCAGCAGTGAAGAAGGGTGGGTCTATGGC. Protein: CASSEEGWVYG. The whole CDR3 sequence reads CASSEEGWVYGYTF.

This clone appeared many times. CDR3 loop: CASSLVGLNTEAFF. The DNA read from the CDR3 is TGCGCCAGCAGCTTGGTGGGGCTCAACACTGAA. The V call is TRBV5-1, the J call TRBJ1-1, with TRBD1 as a possible D gene (5 bases). The read ends 3 residues shy of where the CDR3 ends; the end is completed using the germline J gene. This CDR3 is 14 amino acids long. Germline CDR1 and CDR2: SGHRS and YFSETQ. Deletions cut 0 bases from V and 2 bases from J, with 8 bases between.

This clone turned up a few times. The read gets to within 3 residues of the CDR3 end, and the germline J gene fills in the rest. The genes are TRBV20-1 and TRBJ2-1, with no clear D. The CDR3 loop spans 14 amino acids. The germline V gene encodes CDR1 DFQATT and CDR2 SNEGSKA (reference sequence). V was cut by 2 bases and J by 5 bases, with 13 bases left in between. CDR3 DNA, as far as it was read: TGCAGTGCTAGAAACAGCCCTAATCACAATGAG. This translates into CSARNSPNHNE. The whole CDR3 sequence reads CSARNSPNHNEQFF.

This clone was detected many times. The read falls 3 residues short of the CDR3 end, and the missing part is taken from the germline J gene. This sequence joins TRBV19 and TRBJ1-2; unclear D gene. The CDR3 extends over 14 amino acids. In germline, CDR1 is LNHDA, CDR2 SQIVND (reference sequence). With 7 bases removed from V and 4 bases from J, the gap between germline ends came to 16 bases. This CDR3 reads CASTDSAPIYGYTF. The CDR3 DNA, read in part, is TGTGCCAGTACCGATTCAGCGCCGATCTATGGC.

This clone appeared many times. The CDR3 end falls 3 residues outside the read, so it is completed with the germline J gene. The V call is TRBV5-1, the J call TRBJ2-3, with 7 positions matching TRBD2. Germline V gene data show CDR1 as SGHRS and CDR2 as YFSETQ. The CDR3 extends over 17 amino acids. Trimming removed 0 bases from V and 4 bases from J; junction bases left unmatched: 11. The sequenced part of the CDR3 DNA is TGCGCCAGCAGCTTGGTGGGTGGGCTAGCGGACTCAGATACG. The encoded protein is CASSLVGGLADSDT. The CDR3 as a whole reads CASSLVGGLADSDTQYF.

This clone was seen ten or more times. Read data end 3 residues before the CDR3 end; the end is taken from the germline J gene. The V call is TRBV6-1, the J call TRBJ1-2, with TRBD1 matching 8 bases. Germline trimming cut 1 base from V and 4 bases from J; bases unmatched to any gene: 8. Germline assignment: CDR1 MNHNS and CDR2 SASEGT. The CDR3 is 16 amino acids. The chain's CDR3 is CASSEGAGGPSYGYTF. CDR3 DNA, as far as it was read: TGTGCCAGCAGTGAAGGGGCAGGGGGCCCTTCCTATGGC.

Ten or more counts support this clone. The read terminates 3 residues ahead of where the CDR3 ends, so the germline J gene completes it. The V gene is TRBV28, the J gene TRBJ1-2, with 7 bases lining up with TRBD1. The ends lost 7 bases at V and 2 bases at J; junction bases unmatched: 1. Germline lookup yields CDR1 MDHEN and CDR2 SYDVKM. The CDR3 consists of 12 residues. The DNA read from the CDR3 is TGTGCCAGCACGACAGGGAACTATGGC. Translated: CASTTGNYG. The whole CDR3 reads CASTTGNYGYTF.

Ten or more counts support this clone. The CDR3 end falls 3 residues outside the read, so it is completed with the germline J gene. V is TRBV19 and J is TRBJ2-2; D call uncertain. The CDR3 is 11 residues long. V lost 3 bases and J 9 bases, leaving 5 bases between the germline ends. CDR1 LNHDA and CDR2 SQIVND come from the germline V gene (reference sequence). CDR3 region: CASSMGWELFF. Incomplete CDR3 DNA: TGTGCCAGTAGTATGGGCTGGGAG.

This clone has at least ten counts. Sequencing ends 3 residues short of the CDR3 end; the germline J gene provides the rest. The rearrangement uses TRBV12-3 or TRBV12-4 and TRBJ1-1; D is possibly TRBD1 (5 bases). CDR3 size: 14 residues. V shed 3 bases and J shed 1 base, with 9 bases lying between them. The CDR3 here is CASSFGQKNTEAFF. CDR3 DNA (partial): TGTGCCAGCAGTTTTGGACAAAAGAACACTGAA.

This clone was seen repeatedly, ten times or more. CDR3 DNA, as far as it was read: TGTGCCAGCATTGACAGGTACCATAATGAG. Protein product: CASIDRYHNE. The complete CDR3 sequence is CASIDRYHNEQFF. The rearrangement joins TRBV6-1 to TRBJ2-1, with TRBD1 as a possible D gene (6 bases). Sequencing ends 3 residues short of the CDR3 end; the germline J gene provides the rest. Deletions cut 7 bases from V and 7 bases from J, with 14 bases between. The CDR3 totals 13 residues. The V gene's germline CDR1 is MNHNS and CDR2 SASEGT.

This clone was recorded at least ten times. The sequenced fragment ends 3 residues before the CDR3 boundary, so the rest is inferred from the germline J gene. The chain couples TRBV3-1 (or the pseudogene TRBV3-2) to TRBJ1-1; tentative D call: TRBD1 (6 bases). Germline V gene lookup returns CDR1 LGHDT and CDR2 YNNKEL (reference sequence). The CDR3 contains 14 residues. The part of the CDR3 DNA that was read is TGTGCCAGCAGCCAAACCTTAGGGGACAAGGAA. Protein product: CASSQTLGDKE. Given in full, the CDR3 is CASSQTLGDKEAFF.

With regard to this clone: The CDR3 end is not reached by the read, which stops 3 residues before it; the germline J gene fills it in. V gene TRBV11-2 combines with J gene TRBJ2-7; 8 bases are a match to TRBD1. Germline V gene lookup returns CDR1 SGHAT and CDR2 FQNNGV. The CDR3 has 14 residues. The ends lost 1 base at V and 3 bases at J; junction bases unmatched: 2. Incomplete CDR3 DNA: TGTGCCAGCAGCTTAGCCGGACAGGGCTACGAG. Amino acids: CASSLAGQGYE. The CDR3 in its entirety is CASSLAGQGYEQYF.

This clone was counted a few times. Read sequence stops 3 residues before the CDR3 end, and the germline J gene provides the missing end. The genes are TRBV6-4 and TRBJ1-2; D not certain. Germline lookup yields CDR1 MRHNA and CDR2 SNTAGT. This CDR3 region has 15 residues. The DNA read from the CDR3 is TGTGCCAGCAGTGACGCTAGCGGCTCCTACAATGAC. Protein: CASSDASGSYND. In full, the CDR3 is CASSDASGSYNDYTF.

This clone was recorded many times. The sequenced fragment ends 3 residues before the CDR3 boundary, so the rest is inferred from the germline J gene. This rearrangement joins TRBV5-1 to TRBJ1-1; possibly TRBD1 for D (5 bases). The V and J ends lost 5 bases and 1 base respectively, with 9 bases between them. Germline V gene sequence: CDR1 SGHRS, CDR2 YFSETQ. The CDR3 is made up of 13 amino acids. The CDR3: CASSRRGNTEAFF. The sequenced part of the CDR3 DNA is TGCGCCAGCAGTCGTAGGGGGAACACTGAA.